These T cell receptor beta chains were read from a single sample in a study of technical replicates of blood from a few donors. Libraries were prepared by immunoSEQ multiplex PCR; TCRdb keeps only in-frame clonotypes and omits some of them. The sample includes about 80,000 clones, around 94% of them seen just once. The sample comprised T cells isolated from PBMCs. Receptor source: a human donor in good health. Each CDR3 is given with its conserved first and last residue. D genes are given only for firm matches. Not all rows give a size; the values are once, few, many and, for expanded clones, a class.

clone size: NA; J gene: TRBJ2-5; CDR3 length: 13; V gene: TRBV4-3; D gene: TRBD1; CDR3 DNA: TGCGCCAGCAGTCTGGACAGGTTTGAGACCCAGTACTTC; CDR3 protein: CASSLDRFETQYF
clone size: NA; J gene: TRBJ1-2; CDR3 length: 12; V gene: TRBV19; D gene: NA; CDR3 DNA: TGTGCCAGTAGTATGCTCGGCTATGGCTACACCTTC; CDR3 protein: CASSMLGYGYTF
clone size: once; J gene: TRBJ2-7; CDR3 length: 12; V gene: TRBV2; D gene: NA; CDR3 DNA: TGTGCCAGCAGTGAACAGGGTTACGAGCAGTACTTC; CDR3 protein: CASSEQGYEQYF
clone size: once; J gene: TRBJ2-5; CDR3 length: 16; V gene: TRBV11-3; D gene: TRBD2; CDR3 DNA: TGTGCCAGCAGCTTAGGCGCTAGCGGGAGCCAAGAGACCCAGTACTTC; CDR3 protein: CASSLGASGSQETQYF
clone size: once; J gene: TRBJ2-1; CDR3 length: 14; V gene: TRBV6-6; D gene: TRBD2; CDR3 DNA: TGTGCCAGCAGACAAGCGGGAAGACACAATGAGCAGTTCTTC; CDR3 protein: CASRQAGRHNEQFF
clone size: few; J gene: TRBJ2-7; CDR3 length: 16; V gene: TRBV10-3; D gene: NA; CDR3 DNA: TGTGCCATCAGTGAGTTAAGCGGACCCAATTCCTACGAGCAGTACTTC; CDR3 protein: CAISELSGPNSYEQYF
clone size: once; J gene: TRBJ2-7; CDR3 length: 15; V gene: TRBV6-5; D gene: TRBD1; CDR3 DNA: TGTGCCAGCAGCACAGGGGGCGATAGTGTTTGGGGGCAGTACTTC; CDR3 protein: CASSTGGDSVWGQYF
clone size: NA; J gene: TRBJ1-5; CDR3 length: 16; V gene: TRBV6-6; D gene: TRBD1; CDR3 DNA: TGTGCCAGCAGCCCACCGGGGACAGGTACTAATCAGCCCCAGCATTTT; CDR3 protein: CASSPPGTGTNQPQHF
clone size: NA; J gene: TRBJ2-7; CDR3 length: 15; V gene: TRBV19; D gene: TRBD2; CDR3 DNA: TGTGCCAGTAGGGGTCCGGGACTAGCGGCCTACGAGCAGTACTTC; CDR3 protein: CASRGPGLAAYEQYF
clone size: NA; J gene: TRBJ1-1; CDR3 length: 13; V gene: TRBV7-3; D gene: NA; CDR3 DNA: TGTGCCAGCAGCTTTAGATCGGACACTGAAGCTTTCTTT; CDR3 protein: CASSFRSDTEAFF
clone size: NA; J gene: TRBJ2-6; CDR3 length: 20; V gene: TRBV5-1; D gene: TRBD1; CDR3 DNA: TGCGCCAGCAGCTTGCCCTCCTCAGGACAGGGGATTGCTGGGGCCAACGTCCTGACTTTC; CDR3 protein: CASSLPSSGQGIAGANVLTF
clone size: NA; J gene: TRBJ2-7; CDR3 length: 13; V gene: TRBV29-1; D gene: TRBD1; CDR3 DNA: TGCAGCGTTGTAGGACAGGGGCGGTACGAGCAGTACTTC; CDR3 protein: CSVVGQGRYEQYF
clone size: NA; J gene: TRBJ2-1; CDR3 length: 13; V gene: TRBV19; D gene: NA; CDR3 DNA: TGTGCCAGTAGCAGACAGGCCCACAATGAGCAGTTCTTC; CDR3 protein: CASSRQAHNEQFF
clone size: NA; J gene: TRBJ1-1; CDR3 length: 13; V gene: TRBV11-2; D gene: NA; CDR3 DNA: TGTGCCAGCAGCTTAGGAGTCGGGCAGGGGGCTTTCTTT; CDR3 protein: CASSLGVGQGAFF
clone size: NA; J gene: TRBJ2-5; CDR3 length: 13; V gene: TRBV7-2; D gene: NA; CDR3 DNA: TGTGCCAGCAGCTCCCCAGGGCAAGAGACCCAGTACTTC; CDR3 protein: CASSSPGQETQYF
clone size: once; J gene: TRBJ1-5; CDR3 length: 13; V gene: TRBV19; D gene: NA; CDR3 DNA: TGTGCCAGTAGTGCCTCCGACAGGCAGCCCCAGCATTTT; CDR3 protein: CASSASDRQPQHF
clone size: NA; J gene: TRBJ1-5; CDR3 length: 17; V gene: TRBV4-3; D gene: NA; CDR3 DNA: TGCGCCAGCAGCCAAGATAGAGGGATGGGGTCCAATCAGCCCCAGCATTTT; CDR3 protein: CASSQDRGMGSNQPQHF